Given below is one TCR beta chain in context. No conserved phenylalanine or tryptophan is present at the end of the CDR3, so a read error is the likely explanation. The TCR beta CDR3 regions underwent amplification from RNA transcripts. HTBI-primed first-round RT-PCR preceded second-round multiplex PCR. Each CDR3 protein gets one entry after TCRdb re-called the multiplex PCR reads with MiXCR. The top ten clones hold about 24% of a sample with some 47,000 distinct CDR3 sequences, over 40% of them seen once. The sample is drawn from a study of Graves' ophthalmopathy and Graves' hyperthyroidism. The CDR3 sequence is 13 residues long. Trimming pared 2 bases from V and 0 bases from J, leaving 8 bases between. Per germline, CDR1 SQVTM and CDR2 ANQGSEA.

The clonotype was recovered from an adult man with Graves' ophthalmopathy. Sequencing used peripheral blood. The chain has TRBV29-1 and TRBJ2-7; the D gene is possibly TRBD2 (6 bases). This CDR3 reads CSVELASSYEQYL. CDR3 in DNA: TGCAGCGTTGAACTAGCGAGCTCCTACGAGCAGTACCTC.